This is a list of T cell receptor beta chains from one sample in a study of control samples from healthy donors and cancer patients. This table comes from immunoSEQ multiplex PCR, and its TCRdb copy is limited to in-frame clones, with some not included. The table lists about 120,000 clones, more than 85% of them singletons. The sample comprised blood. These receptors were taken from a man younger than 30 in good health. Each CDR3 is given with its conserved first and last residue. Each record gives: V gene, clone size, D gene, J gene, CDR3 DNA, CDR3 protein. A D gene is named only where the DNA matches it firmly. Part of the rows lack a size; the others show once, few, many or a class for expanded clones.

TRBV6-2/TRBV6-3	once	-	TRBJ1-1	TGTGCCAGCAGTTACTCCGGGAGGTGGAACACTGAAGCTTTCTTT	CASSYSGRWNTEAFF
TRBV28	-	-	TRBJ2-5	TGTGCCAGCAGTTTATCCGGGGGAAAGACCCAGTACTTC	CASSLSGGKTQYF
TRBV30	-	-	TRBJ2-1	TGTGCCTGGAGTAGCTACTTTAGCTCCTACAATGAGCAGTTCTTC	CAWSSYFSSYNEQFF
TRBV20-1	few	-	TRBJ2-1	TGCAGTGCTAGCGCCCTCAATGAGCAGTTCTTC	CSASALNEQFF
TRBV5-4	-	TRBD1	TRBJ2-1	TGTGCCAGCAGCCCGACAGGGGGTCGGTATGAGCAGTTCTTC	CASSPTGGRYEQFF
TRBV5-1	-	TRBD1	TRBJ1-5	TGCGCCAGCAGCTCGGGACAGGGGGCCGGCAATCAGCCCCAGCATTTT	CASSSGQGAGNQPQHF
TRBV5-1	-	-	TRBJ2-7	TGCGCCAGCAGCTCGGGACGGAGAGGAAACGAGCAGTACTTC	CASSSGRRGNEQYF
TRBV28	-	TRBD1	TRBJ2-5	TGTGCCAGCAGTTACCGGGACAGGGCTGGAGAGACCCAGTACTTC	CASSYRDRAGETQYF
TRBV3-1/TRBV3-2	-	-	TRBJ1-4	TGTGCCAGCAGCCGGACAAGTCTCGAAAAACTGTTTTTT	CASSRTSLEKLFF
TRBV28	once	TRBD1	TRBJ1-5	TGTGCCAGCAGCAGGACCGGGACAGGGATAGCTCGGGGCAATCAGCCCCAGCATTTT	CASSRTGTGIARGNQPQHF
TRBV7-9	-	-	TRBJ2-7	TGTGCCAGCAGCTTAATCGACGAGCAGTACTTC	CASSLIDEQYF
TRBV10-2	-	-	TRBJ1-2	TGCGCCAGCAGTTTTAGGGAACCTAACTATGGCTACACCTTC	CASSFREPNYGYTF
TRBV9	few	TRBD1	TRBJ2-1	TGTGCCAGCAGCGTAGCTCCCCGGACAGGGAAAAACGCCTACTCCTACAATGAGCAGTTCTTC	CASSVAPRTGKNAYSYNEQFF
TRBV10-3	few	-	TRBJ2-1	TGTGCCGCCGATACCGGGACCCAAAATGAGCAGTTCTTC	CAADTGTQNEQFF
TRBV13	-	-	TRBJ2-6	TGTGCCAGCGGACTACACCCGCCTGGGGCCAACGTCCTGACTTTC	CASGLHPPGANVLTF
TRBV10-2	once	-	TRBJ1-5	TGCGCCAGCAGAGGGGGGGTAGGTGGGCCCCAGCATTTT	CASRGGVGGPQHF
TRBV9	-	-	TRBJ2-2	TGTGCCAGCAGCGTCGGGGTAGCCACCGGGGAGCTGTTTTTT	CASSVGVATGELFF
TRBV6-5	many	-	TRBJ2-7	TGTGCCAGCAGTACACCCAGTAACTCCTACGAGCAGTACTTC	CASSTPSNSYEQYF
TRBV5-4	-	-	TRBJ1-3	TGTGCCAGCAGCCCGAAGGGCGACAGGAGCTCTGGAAACACCATATATTTT	CASSPKGDRSSGNTIYF
TRBV7-9	-	TRBD2	TRBJ2-1	TGTGCCAGCAGCGGGGAGGGACTAGCGGCGGACAATGAGCAGTTCTTC	CASSGEGLAADNEQFF
TRBV11-2	-	TRBD1	TRBJ1-6	TGTGCCAGCAGCTCGGACAGGTTCCATAATTCACCCCTCCACTTT	CASSSDRFHNSPLHF
TRBV7-8	-	TRBD1	TRBJ1-6	TGTGCCAGCAGCTTGGGACAGGGACCACCCCTCCACTTT	CASSLGQGPPLHF
TRBV4-1	few	TRBD1	TRBJ1-2	TGCGCCAGCAGCCAAGTAGGGGCACAGGGGAAGGGTGGCTATGGCTACACCTTC	CASSQVGAQGKGGYGYTF
TRBV6-4	-	-	TRBJ1-1	TGTGCCAGCAGCGAACAGGTCCCTATGAACACTGAAGCTTTCTTT	CASSEQVPMNTEAFF
TRBV7-7	few	TRBD1	TRBJ1-2	TGTGCCAGCAGCCCTCTCGAGGGGGCGGGGGGCTACACCTTC	CASSPLEGAGGYTF
TRBV19	once	-	TRBJ2-7	TGTGCCAGTAATAGCCAAGGGAGGTCCTACGAGCAGTACTTC	CASNSQGRSYEQYF
TRBV6-5	-	TRBD1	TRBJ1-1	TGTGCCAGCAGTTACGGGACAGTTATGAACACTGAAGCTTTCTTT	CASSYGTVMNTEAFF
TRBV24-1	-	TRBD2	TRBJ2-1	TGTGCCACCAGTGATTTGGGATCGGAGCGGGAGATGGAGTACAATGAGCAGTTCTTC	CATSDLGSEREMEYNEQFF
TRBV14	-	-	TRBJ2-3	TGTGCCAGCAGCAGCACCGGGACGCTTAGCACAGATACGCAGTATTTT	CASSSTGTLSTDTQYF
TRBV11-3	-	-	TRBJ2-7	TGTGCCAGCAGCTTAGAGGGCCGGGGCTCCTACGAGCAGTACTTC	CASSLEGRGSYEQYF
TRBV7-9	-	-	TRBJ1-1	TGTGCCAGCAGCCCGACCGGTAGTGCTGAAGCTTTCTTT	CASSPTGSAEAFF
TRBV5-1	-	TRBD1	TRBJ1-4	TGCGCCAGCAGCTTGGTGTACAGGGGAGGGGAAAAACTGTTTTTT	CASSLVYRGGEKLFF
TRBV7-2	-	-	TRBJ1-2	TGTGCCAGCAGAAGGGGATGGGACCTTCGCACTAACTATGGCTACACCTTC	CASRRGWDLRTNYGYTF
TRBV5-1	-	TRBD1	TRBJ1-1	TGCGCCAGCAGCCCGTCGACAGGGGGGAAATCTGAAGCTTTCTTT	CASSPSTGGKSEAFF
TRBV6-4	-	-	TRBJ2-1	TGTGCCAGCAGCCCCCAGCGGAGCTCCTACAATGAGCAGTTCTTC	CASSPQRSSYNEQFF
TRBV27	few	TRBD1	TRBJ2-7	TGTGCCAGCACGGAACAGGGGGCTTACGAGCAGTACTTC	CASTEQGAYEQYF
TRBV5-1	-	TRBD1	TRBJ2-2	TGCGCCAGCAGACCACAGGGGAGCGGGGAGCTGTTTTTT	CASRPQGSGELFF
TRBV19	-	-	TRBJ2-5	TGTGCCAGTAGTATTTGGGGGGGCGCGGGGGAGACCCAGTACTTC	CASSIWGGAGETQYF
TRBV19	-	-	TRBJ1-3	TGTGCCAGTCACAACTCGTATCCTGGAAACACCATATATTTT	CASHNSYPGNTIYF
TRBV10-1	-	-	TRBJ2-3	TGCGCCAGCAGTGCCGGGCATGTCACAGATACGCAGTATTTT	CASSAGHVTDTQYF
TRBV2	-	-	TRBJ2-7	TGTGCCAGCAAACAGGATCGCTACGAGCAGTACTTC	CASKQDRYEQYF
TRBV2	-	-	TRBJ1-2	TGTGCCAGCAGTGGAGACCTTGGCTACACCTTC	CASSGDLGYTF
TRBV19	-	TRBD1	TRBJ1-5	TGTGCCAGTAGTAGACGGGGTTCGGGGACAGGGAATCAGCCCCAGCATTTT	CASSRRGSGTGNQPQHF
TRBV5-4	-	-	TRBJ1-2	TGTGCCAGCAGGTTCCGGGGGCGCGACTATGGCTACACCTTC	CASRFRGRDYGYTF
TRBV5-4	-	-	TRBJ2-5	TGTGCCAGCAGCTGGGACTTGAGGGTTGAGACCCAGTACTTC	CASSWDLRVETQYF
TRBV15	-	TRBD2	TRBJ2-3	TGTGCCACCAGCAGAGGAGGGAGCGGGAACACAGATACGCAGTATTTT	CATSRGGSGNTDTQYF
TRBV2	-	TRBD1	TRBJ2-5	TGTGCCAGCAGTGGAGAGGGGGCGCATGGGGAGACCCAGTACTTC	CASSGEGAHGETQYF
TRBV28	-	-	TRBJ1-1	TGTGCCAGCACTCTCTTCCCCGGACAGAGGAACACTGAAGCTTTCTTT	CASTLFPGQRNTEAFF
TRBV30	-	-	TRBJ2-5	TGTGCCCGGAAACGGATCGAAAAACTACTGGGGGAGACCCAGTACTTC	CARKRIEKLLGETQYF
TRBV15	-	TRBD2	TRBJ2-3	TGTGCCACCAGCAGAGATATCTTGCAGGGCGGACTAGCGGAGACAGATACGCAGTATTTT	CATSRDILQGGLAETDTQYF
TRBV3-1/TRBV3-2	-	-	TRBJ1-1	TGTGCCAGCAGCCAGCTCGGGCAGGGGTTTGCTGAAGCTTTCTTT	CASSQLGQGFAEAFF